Listed below are T cell receptor beta chains from one sample, sequenced in a study of cytomegalovirus exposure and HLA in healthy donors. The repertoire was sequenced with immunoSEQ multiplex PCR; TCRdb's copy has only in-frame clones and lacks some. The sample contains 90,000 to 130,000 clones, approximately 96% of which appear only once. The sample taken for sequencing was PBMCs. All receptors come from a woman aged 18-29 years in good health and CMV-seronegative. CDR3s include the opening cysteine and the closing phenylalanine or tryptophan. The order of the fields is clone size, J gene, D gene, V gene, CDR3 DNA, CDR3 protein. A D gene is named only where the DNA matches it firmly. Where a row states a size, it is once, few, many or the class of an expanded clone; other rows omit it.

>NA|TRBJ2-2|NA|TRBV18
TGTGCCAGCTCGCGGACAGCGGCGAACACCGGGGAGCTGTTTTTT
CASSRTAANTGELFF
>NA|TRBJ1-4|NA|TRBV4-2
TGTGCCAGCAGCCAAGACGTGGGAGCTAATGAAAAACTGTTTTTT
CASSQDVGANEKLFF
>NA|TRBJ2-2|NA|TRBV29-1
TGCAGCGCGCAACATTCGAACACCGGGGAGCTGTTTTTT
CSAQHSNTGELFF
>NA|TRBJ2-3|TRBD2|TRBV5-4
TGTGCCAGCAGCTTAGACCGTCTAGCGGGACCAGATACGCAGTATTTT
CASSLDRLAGPDTQYF
>NA|TRBJ1-2|NA|TRBV5-1
TGCGCCAGCAGCTTGGAACAGGGTTGGGGTGGCTACACCTTC
CASSLEQGWGGYTF
>NA|TRBJ1-4|NA|TRBV7-2
TGTGCCAGCAGCTTAGGGCCAGGGACAACTAATGAAAAACTGTTTTTT
CASSLGPGTTNEKLFF
>NA|TRBJ2-3|TRBD2|TRBV14
TGTGCCAGCAGCCATAGCCTAGCGGGGGGCCCAGGGACGCAGTATTTT
CASSHSLAGGPGTQYF
>NA|TRBJ2-2|TRBD2|TRBV7-9
TGTGCCAGCAGCTCGACTAGCTACACCGGGGAGCTGTTTTTT
CASSSTSYTGELFF
>NA|TRBJ1-3|TRBD1|TRBV9
TGTGCCAGCAGCGTAGGGACAGGGCACTCTGGAAACACCATATATTTT
CASSVGTGHSGNTIYF
>NA|TRBJ2-2|TRBD2|TRBV4-2
TGTGCCAGCAGCCCAGGTGGCGCGGGGGGCGTTGACACCGGGGAGCTGTTTTTT
CASSPGGAGGVDTGELFF
>NA|TRBJ1-1|NA|TRBV5-1
TGCGCCAGCAGCTTGGACAGGACCTTCGAAGCTTTCTTT
CASSLDRTFEAFF
>NA|TRBJ2-3|TRBD2|TRBV10-3
TGTGCCATCAGTGAGACCCTGACTAGCGGGGGGCTTCGCACAGATACGCAGTATTTT
CAISETLTSGGLRTDTQYF
>NA|TRBJ2-3|NA|TRBV9
TGTGCCAGCAGCCCCGTTGGGAGTACGCAGTATTTT
CASSPVGSTQYF
>NA|TRBJ2-1|TRBD2|TRBV28
TGTGCCAGCAGATTGAGCGGGGGGACCTACAATGAGCAGTTCTTC
CASRLSGGTYNEQFF
>NA|TRBJ1-5|NA|TRBV7-9
TGTGCCAGCAGCTTAGCCAGCGGGAGGCCCCAGCATTTT
CASSLASGRPQHF
>NA|TRBJ2-3|NA|TRBV7-9
TGTGCCAGCTGGACACTATCGCTCCCCGATAGCACAGATACGCAGTATTTT
CASWTLSLPDSTDTQYF
>NA|TRBJ2-5|NA|TRBV2
TGTGCCAGCAGTGAAGGGCTTATGTCTGGCCGGCGGCAGACCCAGTACTTC
CASSEGLMSGRRQTQYF
>NA|TRBJ2-1|NA|TRBV9
TGTGCCAGCAGCGGAGACCTTGGGAGGAATGAGCAGTTCTTC
CASSGDLGRNEQFF
>NA|TRBJ2-5|NA|TRBV15
TGTGCCACTTGTACCTGGGGCGTCGAGACCCAGTACTTC
CATCTWGVETQYF
>NA|TRBJ1-6|NA|TRBV6-5
TGTGCCAGCAGTTACTCTGAGTTAGTGTATTCACCCCTCCACTTT
CASSYSELVYSPLHF
>NA|TRBJ2-4|NA|TRBV7-3
TGTGCCAGCAGCCGGGCGGCAGGGAAAAAAAACATTCAGTACTTC
CASSRAAGKKNIQYF
>NA|TRBJ1-4|NA|TRBV28
TGTGCCAGCAGTCCCGGGGGGCAAGCTAATGAAAAACTGTTTTTT
CASSPGGQANEKLFF
>NA|TRBJ1-1|NA|TRBV11-1
TGTGCCAGCAGCTCCGGGGAGGTCACTGAAGCTTTCTTT
CASSSGEVTEAFF
>NA|TRBJ1-1|TRBD1|TRBV9
TGTGCCAGCAGCCCCCACCCCGACAGGGGGCTGACTGAAGCTTTCTTT
CASSPHPDRGLTEAFF
>NA|TRBJ1-1|NA|TRBV10-3
TGTGCCACGCAGAGTACTATCGGCGACACTGAAGCTTTCTTT
CATQSTIGDTEAFF
>NA|TRBJ2-2|TRBD2|TRBV27
TGTGCCAGCAGTTTATCTCTAGCGGGGGCGAACACCGGGGAGCTGTTTTTT
CASSLSLAGANTGELFF
>once|TRBJ2-1|NA|TRBV4-2
TGTGCCAGCAGCCAAGATCGGGGAGACAATGAGCAGTTCTTC
CASSQDRGDNEQFF
>NA|TRBJ2-1|NA|TRBV7-4
TGTGCCAGCAGCCCGAGGGCGGATAGCTACCACGGGCAGTTCTTC
CASSPRADSYHGQFF
>NA|TRBJ2-5|TRBD2|TRBV9
TGTGCCAGCAGCCGGGGGGTTAGCGGGGGGCAAGAGACCCAGTACTTC
CASSRGVSGGQETQYF
>NA|TRBJ2-7|TRBD1|TRBV28
TGTGCCAGCAGTGTGAACAGGGGCTCACTCTCCTACGAGCAGTACTTC
CASSVNRGSLSYEQYF
>NA|TRBJ2-1|TRBD2|TRBV5-5
TGTGCCAGCAGCGCTAGCGGGGGTTACAATGAGCAGTTCTTC
CASSASGGYNEQFF
>NA|TRBJ2-5|NA|TRBV19
TGTGCCAGTAATTCGGGGGGCCTCCAAGAGACCCAGTACTTC
CASNSGGLQETQYF
>NA|TRBJ2-1|NA|TRBV20-1
TGCAGTGCTAGAGATCGGAGTGAGCAGTTCTTC
CSARDRSEQFF
>NA|TRBJ1-4|NA|TRBV18
TGTGCCAGCTCACCGAGGAGAAATGAAAAACTGTTTTTT
CASSPRRNEKLFF
>NA|TRBJ1-5|NA|TRBV7-2
TGTGCCAGCAGCTTACGTGAGGGCAATCAGCCCCAGCATTTT
CASSLREGNQPQHF
>NA|TRBJ2-5|TRBD2|TRBV5-1
TGCGCCAGCAGCCAGACCAGGAGCGGGGGGGCCGATGAGACCCAGTACTTC
CASSQTRSGGADETQYF
>NA|TRBJ2-1|NA|TRBV29-1
TGCAGCGTTCACGGTGTCCATGAGCAGTTCTTC
CSVHGVHEQFF
>NA|TRBJ1-2|NA|TRBV27
TGTGCCAGCAGGGAAAGAGGGGGTTTTGATGGCTACACCTTC
CASRERGGFDGYTF
>NA|TRBJ2-7|NA|TRBV5-1
TGCGCCAGCAGCTCCGAGGCCGGCTACGAGCAGTACTTC
CASSSEAGYEQYF
>NA|TRBJ1-1|TRBD1|TRBV9
TGTGCCAGCAGCCTGGGACAGGGGAAGACTGAAGCTTTCTTT
CASSLGQGKTEAFF
>NA|TRBJ1-4|NA|TRBV18
TGTGCCAGCTCCCCCAGGGGCGACGGGGAAAAACTGTTTTTT
CASSPRGDGEKLFF
>NA|TRBJ2-7|NA|TRBV7-2
TGTGCCAGCAGCCACAACAAACTAGCCTCCCCTGCCGAGCAGTACTTC
CASSHNKLASPAEQYF
>NA|TRBJ2-7|TRBD1|TRBV15
TGTGCCACCAGCAGAGATTGGGGACAGGGACAAGAGCAGTACTTC
CATSRDWGQGQEQYF
>NA|TRBJ2-7|TRBD1|TRBV25-1
TGTGCCAGCGCCGGGACAGGGCTTTCCCACGAGCAGTACTTC
CASAGTGLSHEQYF
>NA|TRBJ1-2|NA|TRBV5-1
TGCGCCAGCAGCCTAGACAGAAACTATGGCTACACCTTC
CASSLDRNYGYTF
>NA|TRBJ1-5|NA|TRBV5-5
TGTGCCAGCAGCTTCAGTGGCAATCAGCCCCAGCATTTT
CASSFSGNQPQHF
>NA|TRBJ2-5|NA|TRBV6-1
TGTGCCAGCAGTCCCGCAGGGAATAAAGAGACCCAGTACTTC
CASSPAGNKETQYF
>NA|TRBJ2-7|TRBD1|TRBV28
TGTGCCAGCAGCTCTCGGACAGGGAGGCACTACGAGCAGTACTTC
CASSSRTGRHYEQYF
>NA|TRBJ1-2|TRBD1|TRBV7-2
TGTGCCAGCAGCTTACAGGGACAGGGGGTCTACACCTTC
CASSLQGQGVYTF
>NA|TRBJ2-5|NA|TRBV5-1
TGCGCCAGCAGCGCGATACCCCAAGAGACCCAGTACTTC
CASSAIPQETQYF